This T cell receptor (beta chain) was obtained from a study of response to subunit inactivated influenza vaccine. TCRdb fed the RT-PCR reads into MiXCR, producing one record per CDR3 protein. Among about 700,000 distinct CDR3 sequences listed, 11% to 15% were seen once. CDR1 and CDR2 (germline): SGHVS, FQNEAQ. V shed 1 base, J shed 7 bases, and the junction held 7 bases outside the gene matches. The CDR3 spans 16 residues. In its sample, this clonotype was seen a few times. Its target is not known. Study-wide results and limits: Each seasonal influenza vaccination, the authors suggested, recruits few new T cells.

The genes are TRBV7-8 and TRBJ2-3; TRBD2 agrees at 11 bases. The sequencing used PBMCs from blood, collected 14 days before vaccination. The TCR comes from a man between 50 and 59 years old who received an inactivated influenza vaccine. The CDR3 nucleotides read TGTGCCAGCAGCTTAGATAGCGGGGGGGCCCCGAATACGCAGTATTTT. The encoded protein is CASSLDSGGAPNTQYF. Based on the CDR3 plus reference TRBV7-8 and TRBJ2-3, the full variable domain is GAGVSQSPRYKVAKRGQDVALRCDPISGHVSLFWYQQALGQGPEFLTYFQNEAQLDKSGLPSDRFFAERPEGSVSTLKIQRTQQEDSAVYLCASSLDSGGAPNTQYFGPGTRLTVL.